This TCR beta chain was retrieved from a study of T cell changes during pregnancy in multiple sclerosis. This CDR3 is built from 15 residues. Trimming at V came to 3 bases and at J to 1 base, leaving 6 bases not matched to a gene. Germline CDR1 and CDR2: SGHTA and FQGTGA. The method was immunoSEQ multiplex PCR; TCRdb's version includes in-frame clones alone and lacks a portion of them. The top ten clones hold under 0.55% of a sample with under 50,000 clones, over 75% of them seen once. The chain joins TRBV7-3 to TRBJ2-7; 7 bases are shared with TRBD1. This sample comprised CD4+ T cells from peripheral blood mononuclear cells, obtained in the first trimester of pregnancy. The clonotype was recovered from a female donor in good health, enrolled as a control in a pregnancy study. The CDR3 reads CASSLGTAVSYEQYF. The CDR3 DNA reads TGTGCCAGCAGCTTGGGGACAGCTGTTTCCTACGAGCAGTACTTC. The whole variable domain, remainder taken from reference TRBV7-3 and TRBJ2-7, is GAGVSQTPSNKVTEKGKYVELRCDPISGHTALYWYRQSLGQGPEFLIYFQGTGAADDSGLPNDRFFAVRPEGSVSTLKIQRTERGDSAVYLCASSLGTAVSYEQYFGPGTRLTVT.